This T cell receptor beta chain came from a study of blood T cell repertoires in COVID-19. The overall study: Sample material is recorded as cDNA or gDNA derived from T cells, B-cell-depleted T cells, or PBMCs.

The CDR3 is 14 amino acids. The germline gives CDR1 SGDLS, CDR2 YYNGEE. V was trimmed by 2 bases and J by 2 bases, leaving 11 bases between them. Repertoires were generated with immunoSEQ multiplex PCR, while TCRdb's copy carries only in-frame clones and drops some. Of some 15,000 clones in the sample, about 80% are singletons; the top ten hold about a third. The J gene is TRBJ2-7, the V gene TRBV9; D is possibly TRBD1 (6 bases). This TCR was sampled from a man between 65 and 85 years old with active or convalescent COVID-19. Sequences were obtained from peripheral blood. DNA for the CDR3: TGTGCCAGCAGCGTGACAGGTTCCACCTACGAGCAGTACTTC. This codes for CASSVTGSTYEQYF.